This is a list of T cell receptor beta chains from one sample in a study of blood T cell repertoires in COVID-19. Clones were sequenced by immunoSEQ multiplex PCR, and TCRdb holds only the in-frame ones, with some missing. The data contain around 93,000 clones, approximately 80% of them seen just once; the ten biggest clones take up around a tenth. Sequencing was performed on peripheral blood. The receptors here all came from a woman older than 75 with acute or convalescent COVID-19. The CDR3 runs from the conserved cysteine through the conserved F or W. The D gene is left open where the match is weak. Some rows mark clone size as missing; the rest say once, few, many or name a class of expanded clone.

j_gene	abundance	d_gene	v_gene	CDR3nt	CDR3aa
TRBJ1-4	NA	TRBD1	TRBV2	TGTGCCAGCTCATTCTTCGGGACAGGGAGTGAAAAACTGTTTTTT	CASSFFGTGSEKLFF
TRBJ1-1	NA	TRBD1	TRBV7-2	TGTGCCAGCAGCTTAGATGGGACAGGGGAGCGTGAAGCTTTCTTT	CASSLDGTGEREAFF
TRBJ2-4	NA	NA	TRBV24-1	TGTGCCACCAGTGGCAGGGGAGAAAACATTCAGTACTTC	CATSGRGENIQYF
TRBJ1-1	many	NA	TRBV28	TGTGCCAGCAGTTCTCTTCCTAGGTCGAACACTGAAGCTTTCTTT	CASSSLPRSNTEAFF
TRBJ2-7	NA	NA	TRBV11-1	TGTGCCAGCAGCTTGGGCCGGTCACCCTACGAGCAGTACTTC	CASSLGRSPYEQYF
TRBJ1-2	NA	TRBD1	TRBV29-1	TGCAGCGCGACAGGGGATGAGTCTGGCTACACCTTC	CSATGDESGYTF
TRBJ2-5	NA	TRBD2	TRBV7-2	TGTGCCAGCAGCCGGACTAGCGGGGGCTTCCAAGAGACCCAGTACTTC	CASSRTSGGFQETQYF
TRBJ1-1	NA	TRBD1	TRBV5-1	TGCGCCAGCAGCGGCGGACAGGGAGGCGCTGAAGCTTTCTTT	CASSGGQGGAEAFF
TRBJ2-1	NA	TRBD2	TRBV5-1	TGCGCCAGCAGCTTGGGGGTGACTAGCGGTCTTTCCTACAATGAGCAGTTCTTC	CASSLGVTSGLSYNEQFF
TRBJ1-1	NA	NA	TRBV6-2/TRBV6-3	TGTGCCAGCAGTTACGCGGCCGATCGAATGAACACTGAAGCTTTCTTT	CASSYAADRMNTEAFF
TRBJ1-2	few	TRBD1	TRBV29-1	TGCAGCGTTCTACTAGGGACAGGGGGCTCGGGCTATGGCTACACCTTC	CSVLLGTGGSGYGYTF
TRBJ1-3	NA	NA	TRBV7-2	TGTGCCAGCAGCAAGGGGGTCTCTGGAAACACCATATATTTT	CASSKGVSGNTIYF
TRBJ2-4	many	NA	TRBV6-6	NA	CASSSSENIQYF
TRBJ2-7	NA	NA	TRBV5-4	TGTGCCAGCAGCTCCGGGACACTCTACTCCTACGAGCAGTACTTC	CASSSGTLYSYEQYF
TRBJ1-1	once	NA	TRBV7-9	TGTGCCAGCAGCCCGACATTGAACACTGAAGCTTTCTTT	CASSPTLNTEAFF
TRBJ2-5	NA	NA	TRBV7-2	TGTGCCAGCAGCCTATGGGCGGGCCCGCAAGAGACCCAGTACTTC	CASSLWAGPQETQYF
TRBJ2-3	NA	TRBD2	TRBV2	TGTGCCAGCAGGGAACTAGCGGGAGGCACAGATACGCAGTATTTT	CASRELAGGTDTQYF
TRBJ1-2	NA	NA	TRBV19	TGTGCCAGTAGTATAGATCTGAGTCGGGGCTACACCTTC	CASSIDLSRGYTF
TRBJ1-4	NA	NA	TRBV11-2	TGTGCCAGCAGCCCAACAGGGTGGGGTGAAAAACTGTTTTTT	CASSPTGWGEKLFF
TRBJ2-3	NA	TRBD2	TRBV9	TGTGCCAGCAGCGTAGGGGGAACTAGCGGGAGGTATACGCAGTATTTT	CASSVGGTSGRYTQYF
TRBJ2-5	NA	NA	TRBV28	TGTGCCAGCAGTCACTCAGGTACCACAGGGGAGACCCAGTACTTC	CASSHSGTTGETQYF
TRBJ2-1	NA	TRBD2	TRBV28	TGTGCCAGCAGTTCCCCGACTAGCGGCTCCTACAATGAGCAGTTCTTC	CASSSPTSGSYNEQFF
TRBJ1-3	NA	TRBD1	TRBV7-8	TGTGCCAGCAGCTTAGGGGACAGCTCTGGAAACACCATATATTTT	CASSLGDSSGNTIYF